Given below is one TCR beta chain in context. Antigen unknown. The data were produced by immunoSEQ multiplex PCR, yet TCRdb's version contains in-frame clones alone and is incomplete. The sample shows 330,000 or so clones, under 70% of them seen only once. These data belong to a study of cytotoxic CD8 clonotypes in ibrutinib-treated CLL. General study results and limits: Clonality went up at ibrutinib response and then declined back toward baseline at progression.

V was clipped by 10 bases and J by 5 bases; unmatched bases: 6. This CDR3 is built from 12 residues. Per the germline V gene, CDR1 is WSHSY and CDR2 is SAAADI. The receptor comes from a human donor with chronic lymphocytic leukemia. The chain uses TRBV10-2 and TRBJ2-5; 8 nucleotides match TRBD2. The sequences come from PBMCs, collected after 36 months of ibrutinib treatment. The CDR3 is CATKREPETQYF. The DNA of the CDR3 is TGCGCCACCAAGCGGGAGCCGGAGACCCAGTACTTC.